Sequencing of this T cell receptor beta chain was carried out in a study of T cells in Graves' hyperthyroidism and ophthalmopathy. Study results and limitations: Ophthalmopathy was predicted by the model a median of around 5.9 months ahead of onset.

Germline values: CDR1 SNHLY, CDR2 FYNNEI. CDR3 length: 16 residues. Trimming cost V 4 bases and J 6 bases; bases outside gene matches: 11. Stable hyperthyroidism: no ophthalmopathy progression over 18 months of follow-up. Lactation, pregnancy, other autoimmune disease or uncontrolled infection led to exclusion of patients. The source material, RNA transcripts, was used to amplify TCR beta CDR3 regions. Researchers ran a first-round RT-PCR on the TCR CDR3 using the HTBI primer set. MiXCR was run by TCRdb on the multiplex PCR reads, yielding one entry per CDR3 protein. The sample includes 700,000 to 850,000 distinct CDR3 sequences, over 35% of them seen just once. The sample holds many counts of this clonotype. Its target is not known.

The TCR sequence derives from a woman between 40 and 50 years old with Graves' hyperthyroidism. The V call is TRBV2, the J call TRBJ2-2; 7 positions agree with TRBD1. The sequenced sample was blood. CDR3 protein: CASSGSAGGIAGELFF. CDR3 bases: TGTGCCAGCAGTGGGTCGGCAGGGGGTATTGCCGGGGAGCTGTTTTTT.